This is a list of T cell receptor beta chains from one sample in a study of control samples from healthy donors and cancer patients. The data were produced by immunoSEQ multiplex PCR, yet TCRdb's version contains in-frame clones alone and is incomplete. Here the sample spans about 140,000 clones, roughly nine tenths being singletons. What was sequenced was blood. The receptors derive from a woman aged 30 to 39 in good health. Each CDR3 is given with its conserved first and last residue. Each record gives: V gene, J gene, CDR3 protein.

V gene: TRBV3-1/TRBV3-2; J gene: TRBJ1-2; CDR3 protein: CASSQDITGATGYTF
V gene: TRBV18; J gene: TRBJ1-5; CDR3 protein: CASSPEGMGWQPQHF
V gene: TRBV7-6; J gene: TRBJ1-4; CDR3 protein: CASSQEGGFGEKLFF
V gene: TRBV5-6; J gene: TRBJ2-3; CDR3 protein: CASSPTTSGPSTDTQYF
V gene: TRBV7-9; J gene: TRBJ1-2; CDR3 protein: CASSLGPGNYGYTF
V gene: TRBV5-4; J gene: TRBJ1-1; CDR3 protein: CASSPDWNTEAFF
V gene: TRBV6-5; J gene: TRBJ2-7; CDR3 protein: CASSPVGTGTYEQYF
V gene: TRBV27; J gene: TRBJ1-4; CDR3 protein: CASSLFGTGGENEKLFF
V gene: TRBV21-1; J gene: TRBJ2-3; CDR3 protein: CASSKESYTDTQYF
V gene: TRBV4-1; J gene: TRBJ2-7; CDR3 protein: CASSQDQTSGTPGYEQYF
V gene: TRBV12-3/TRBV12-4; J gene: TRBJ1-1; CDR3 protein: CASSLGGLGAFF
V gene: TRBV5-1; J gene: TRBJ2-7; CDR3 protein: CASSLRTATYEQYF
V gene: TRBV7-2; J gene: TRBJ2-5; CDR3 protein: CASRRGSQETQYF
V gene: TRBV2; J gene: TRBJ2-2; CDR3 protein: CASGTSASTGELFF
V gene: TRBV5-1; J gene: TRBJ1-2; CDR3 protein: CASSPGWGTYGYTF
V gene: TRBV7-9; J gene: TRBJ2-7; CDR3 protein: CASSFSDRGAIKQYF
V gene: TRBV24-1; J gene: TRBJ2-5; CDR3 protein: CATSGSAQETQYF
V gene: TRBV2; J gene: TRBJ1-2; CDR3 protein: CASSEMATPLYTF
V gene: TRBV6-1; J gene: TRBJ1-2; CDR3 protein: CASSEGGYGYTF
V gene: TRBV5-1; J gene: TRBJ2-5; CDR3 protein: CASSLEPGVTRETQYF
V gene: TRBV6-5; J gene: TRBJ1-3; CDR3 protein: CASSYSSRSSGNTIYF
V gene: TRBV3-1/TRBV3-2; J gene: TRBJ1-1; CDR3 protein: CASSQSGTGGTEAFF
V gene: TRBV10-3; J gene: TRBJ2-5; CDR3 protein: CAISEGSSQETQYF
V gene: TRBV7-9; J gene: TRBJ1-6; CDR3 protein: CASSLSYNSPLHF
V gene: TRBV19; J gene: TRBJ2-1; CDR3 protein: CASRTSGPSSYNEQFF
V gene: TRBV5-1; J gene: TRBJ1-4; CDR3 protein: CASSMGGMATNEKLFF
V gene: TRBV4-1; J gene: TRBJ1-5; CDR3 protein: CASSQGAVNQPQHF
V gene: TRBV2; J gene: TRBJ2-1; CDR3 protein: CASSGPGQGVPDEQFF
V gene: TRBV7-6; J gene: TRBJ2-3; CDR3 protein: CASSPTPGTTQRDTQYF
V gene: TRBV2; J gene: TRBJ2-7; CDR3 protein: CASSVSSYEQYF
V gene: TRBV19; J gene: TRBJ2-5; CDR3 protein: CASSIWEGGRETQYF
V gene: TRBV6-5; J gene: TRBJ1-2; CDR3 protein: CASRRQSDGYTF
V gene: TRBV29-1; J gene: TRBJ2-3; CDR3 protein: CSVYRASTDTQYF
V gene: TRBV3-1/TRBV3-2; J gene: TRBJ1-2; CDR3 protein: CASSPRTIASYGYTF
V gene: TRBV5-4; J gene: TRBJ1-2; CDR3 protein: CASSGPFGGYGYTF
V gene: TRBV18; J gene: TRBJ2-7; CDR3 protein: CASSPGTNSYEQYF
V gene: TRBV7-2; J gene: TRBJ2-7; CDR3 protein: CASSLRDEQYF
V gene: TRBV4-2; J gene: TRBJ2-7; CDR3 protein: CASSHQTSGPDEQYF
V gene: TRBV25-1; J gene: TRBJ2-1; CDR3 protein: CASSEPGLSYNEQFF
V gene: TRBV11-3; J gene: TRBJ2-7; CDR3 protein: CASSLVAGAPREQYF
V gene: TRBV9; J gene: TRBJ1-3; CDR3 protein: CASSLRDRAFSGNTIYF
V gene: TRBV5-1; J gene: TRBJ1-1; CDR3 protein: CASSLGGEKAFF
V gene: TRBV5-4; J gene: TRBJ2-1; CDR3 protein: CASSLSLPSGAGRAMYEQFF
V gene: TRBV2; J gene: TRBJ2-7; CDR3 protein: CASSEQTGLVQGEQYF
V gene: TRBV5-6; J gene: TRBJ2-1; CDR3 protein: CASRGAGAPYNEQFF
V gene: TRBV11-2; J gene: TRBJ1-6; CDR3 protein: CASSFGGEGSPLHF
V gene: TRBV6-5; J gene: TRBJ2-1; CDR3 protein: CASSLAGGLSDEQFF
V gene: TRBV2; J gene: TRBJ1-2; CDR3 protein: CASSADRFNYGYTF
V gene: TRBV7-9; J gene: TRBJ2-2; CDR3 protein: CASSQREVGELFF
V gene: TRBV5-4; J gene: TRBJ1-1; CDR3 protein: CASSSRDRGSTEAFF
V gene: TRBV3-1/TRBV3-2; J gene: TRBJ1-2; CDR3 protein: CASSQDDRVQYGYTF
V gene: TRBV18; J gene: TRBJ1-6; CDR3 protein: CASSPRALGGLNSPLHF
V gene: TRBV5-1; J gene: TRBJ2-1; CDR3 protein: CASSLFELAGVGGSYNEQFF
V gene: TRBV19; J gene: TRBJ2-7; CDR3 protein: CASSNLAEPSYEQYF